This T cell receptor beta chain emerged from a study of vaccination and CD4 T cells after COVID-19. Study-level background: Convalescent study patients returned SARS-CoV-2 positive nasal swab PCR results, with several mild cases and one severe. Every participant was given two doses of BNT162b2 or mRNA-1273 vaccine. Study-wide points: Convalescent patients were relatively few, and early post-infection timepoints were missing.

CDR3 length: 15 amino acids. Per the germline V gene, CDR1 is MNHNS and CDR2 is SASEGT. The V gene end was trimmed by 6 bases and the J gene end by 8 bases; junction bases not matched to a gene: 12. Indicated treatment: approximately nine-day PBMC culture with coronavirus spike peptide pools or control peptides (ViraFEST assay). The authors replaced half the medium with fresh IL-2 medium on days 3 and 7. Oncomine TCR Beta short-read sequencing was applied to DNA from cultured CD4+ T cells. Each CDR3 protein gets one entry after TCRdb re-called the PCR reads with MiXCR. The data contain roughly 14,000 distinct CDR3 sequences, over 50% of them singletons. Comment on this clonotype: Its antigen is undetermined.

Sequenced input: CD4+ T cells from blood, cultured in vitro. The J gene is TRBJ1-2, the V gene TRBV6-1; 10 nucleotides match TRBD1. This receptor was taken from a human donor who had recovered from COVID-19. In DNA form, the CDR3 reads TGTGCCAGCAGAAAATCCGGGACAGGGGCCTTCGGCTACACCTTC. Its protein is CASRKSGTGAFGYTF.